This TCR beta chain was recorded in a study of CD8+CD57+ T cells in acquired aplastic anemia. Sequenced patients had shown CD8+CD57+ cell expansion by flow cytometry. CDR1 is LNHNV and CDR2 is YYDKDF in the germline V gene (reference sequence). There are 13 residues in the CDR3. The V and J ends lost 1 base and 3 bases respectively, with 7 bases between them. Comment on this clonotype: Its antigen is not known.

According to the study, genomic DNA was the template for TCR beta VDJ and CDR3 profiling. Using its own MiXCR run on the reads, TCRdb lists one record per CDR3 protein. The sample carries roughly 150,000 distinct CDR3 sequences, more than 45% recorded once. Study conclusions and caveats: For CD8+ Simpson's diversity, patients and controls showed no significant difference.

The sample consisted of sorted CD4+, CD8+, or CD8+CD57+ T cells (not recorded which) from PBMCs. The clonotype originates from a human donor with aplastic anemia. The V and J genes are TRBV15 and TRBJ2-7; D not certain. CDR3 DNA: TGTGCCACCAGCAGAGTTCCTCTCTACGAGCAGTACTTC. This translates into CATSRVPLYEQYF.